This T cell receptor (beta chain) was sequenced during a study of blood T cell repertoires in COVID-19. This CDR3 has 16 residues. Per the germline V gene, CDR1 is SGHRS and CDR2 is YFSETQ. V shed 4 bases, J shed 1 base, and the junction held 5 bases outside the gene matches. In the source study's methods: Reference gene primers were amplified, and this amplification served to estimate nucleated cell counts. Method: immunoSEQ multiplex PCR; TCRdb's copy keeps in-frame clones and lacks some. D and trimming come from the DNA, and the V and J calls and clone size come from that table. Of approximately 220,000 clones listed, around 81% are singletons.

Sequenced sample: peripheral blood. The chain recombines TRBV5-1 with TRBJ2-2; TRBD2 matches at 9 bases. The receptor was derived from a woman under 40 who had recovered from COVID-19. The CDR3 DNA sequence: TGCGCCAGCAGCCCACAAGCGGGAGGGAACACCGGGGAGCTGTTTTTT. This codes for CASSPQAGGNTGELFF.